Below, 26 T cell receptor beta chains from the same sample are listed, as sequenced in a study of T cells after yellow fever vaccination (dated 2019 in TCRdb). The library was made by 5' RACE. These reads were obtained on an Illumina NovaSeq 6000. TCRdb itself trimmed the public reads at Q25 with fastp, ran MiXCR and retained productive beta chains. Identical CDR3 protein sequences are pooled into one entry, listed with their most common genes and DNA. In all, the sample holds 300,000 to 400,000 distinct CDR3 sequences, and roughly an eighth of those were seen once. The ten largest clones add up to around 3% of the sample. The treatment or condition label, as the study defines it: live attenuated yellow fever vaccine strain. This material consisted of CD4+ T cells sorted from PBMCs, taken 15 days after the yellow fever booster vaccination. These receptors were collected from a man aged 18 to 35 who received the YFV17D yellow fever vaccine.

V and J are TRBV5-1 and TRBJ1-4; 7 positions agree with TRBD1. CDR3 size: 14 residues. Germline trimming cut 2 bases from V and 8 bases from J; bases unmatched to any gene: 6. CDR1 and CDR2 (germline): SGHRS, YFSETQ. CDR3 DNA sequence: TGCGCCAGCAGCTTACAGGGGTTGGGAGAAAAACTGTTTTTT. Residues: CASSLQGLGEKLFF.

The chain recombines TRBV11-2 with TRBJ2-3; D ambiguous. V was shortened by 1 base and J by 4 bases, with 9 bases between the two germline ends. Germline lookup yields CDR1 SGHAT and CDR2 FQNNGV. The CDR3 loop spans 14 amino acids. CDR3 amino acids: CASSLGASADTQYF. In nucleotides, the CDR3 is TGTGCCAGCAGCTTAGGGGCGTCCGCAGATACGCAGTATTTT.

The rearrangement joins TRBV18 to TRBJ2-3, with D hard to call. The CDR3 length is 12 residues. The V and J ends lost 5 bases and 4 bases respectively, with 7 bases between them. Per germline, CDR1 KGHSH and CDR2 LQKENI. The CDR3 reads CASSGLADTQYF. In DNA form, the CDR3 reads TGTGCCAGCTCAGGCTTAGCAGATACGCAGTATTTT.

This clonotype showed up just a few times. The genes are TRBV20-1 and TRBJ2-7; 8 bases are shared with TRBD1. V was pared by 4 bases and J by 3 bases, with 2 bases of the junction left unmatched. Germline CDR1 and CDR2: DFQATT and SNEGSKA (reference sequence). CDR3 length: 12 amino acids. The CDR3 spells CSANGQGYEQYF. The CDR3 DNA reads as TGCAGTGCTAATGGACAGGGCTACGAGCAGTACTTC.

There are a few counts of this clonotype. The V gene is TRBV5-1, the J gene TRBJ2-5, with 7 positions matching TRBD2. Per the germline V gene, CDR1 is SGHRS and CDR2 is YFSETQ. CDR3 length equals 16 residues. V shed 3 bases and J 5 bases; nucleotides not matched to a gene: 13. The CDR3 here is CASSSGPAVGGETQYF. Written as DNA, the CDR3 is TGCGCCAGCAGCTCGGGACCGGCGGTCGGGGGGGAGACCCAGTACTTC.

This clonotype was found many times. The chain carries TRBV5-1 and TRBJ2-3; TRBD1 matches 7 bases. Germline CDR1 SGHRS, CDR2 YFSETQ. With 1 base clipped from V and 3 bases from J, the junction kept 5 bases outside the gene matches. The CDR3 runs 15 residues. The DNA for the CDR3 is TGCGCCAGCAGCTTGTCTGTACAGGGGACAGATACGCAGTATTTT. This sequence encodes CASSLSVQGTDTQYF.

This clonotype was seen only a few times. The chain is built from TRBV30 and TRBJ2-5, with D perhaps TRBD1 or TRBD2 (5 bases each). CDR1 is GTSNPN and CDR2 is SVGIG in the germline V gene (reference sequence). Trimming stripped 3 bases from V and 1 base from J, with 12 bases between. The CDR3 is 14 residues long. This chain's CDR3 is CAWRVRGFQETQYF. CDR3 coding DNA: TGTGCCTGGAGGGTACGGGGCTTCCAAGAGACCCAGTACTTC.

The chain joins TRBV20-1 to TRBJ1-2, with a weak D call TRBD1 (5 bases). The ends were cut back, 3 bases at V and 8 bases at J, with 16 bases in the middle. Germline CDR1 DFQATT, CDR2 SNEGSKA (reference sequence). The CDR3 length is 13 residues. The CDR3 loop reads CSASGQGGGGYTF. Written as DNA, the CDR3 is TGCAGTGCTAGCGGCCAGGGAGGAGGGGGCTACACCTTC.

V is TRBV10-3 and J is TRBJ1-1; 8 nucleotides match TRBD1. CDR3 length: 14 residues. The V and J ends lost 6 bases and 8 bases, in that order; junction bases with no gene match: 11. Germline CDR1 is ENHRY and CDR2 is SYGVKD. The chain's CDR3 is CAISPQSRDREAFF. In nucleotides, the CDR3 is TGTGCCATCAGCCCACAGTCCCGGGACAGGGAAGCTTTCTTT.

The chain recombines TRBV18 with TRBJ2-7; the D is unclear. V gave up 5 bases and J gave up 6 bases, with 14 bases separating them. The CDR3 has 13 residues. CDR1 and CDR2 (germline): KGHSH, LQKENI. The CDR3 sequence: CASSREQRSEQYF. CDR3 DNA: TGTGCCAGCTCAAGAGAGCAACGATCCGAGCAGTACTTC.

A few counts support this clonotype. The V gene is TRBV24-1, the J gene TRBJ1-1, with 8 bases that match TRBD1. Germline-derived CDR1 and CDR2 are KGHDR and SFDVKD. This CDR3 contains 13 residues. Losses at the gene ends were 9 bases for V and 0 bases for J; bases not matched to a gene: 2. The CDR3 spells CATRDRMNTEAFF. The CDR3 nucleotides read TGTGCCACCCGGGACAGGATGAACACTGAAGCTTTCTTT.

The CDR3 sequence is CASSYSSRWNRLFF. In DNA form, the CDR3 reads TGTGCCAGCAGTTACTCGAGTAGATGGAATCGACTGTTTTTT. This chain joins TRBV6-5 and TRBJ1-4, with D uncertain. The CDR3 has 14 amino acids. CDR1 and CDR2 (germline): MNHEY, SVGAGI. V gave up 0 bases and J gave up 13 bases, with 15 bases separating them.

The rearrangement joins TRBV30 to TRBJ1-3; D is uncertain. V shed 3 bases and J shed 0 bases, with 12 bases lying between them. Germline CDR1 and CDR2: GTSNPN and SVGIG (reference sequence). This CDR3 has 15 residues. CDR3 region: CAWRSATFSGNTIYF. CDR3 nucleotides: TGTGCCTGGAGGAGTGCTACTTTCTCTGGAAACACCATATATTTT.

This clonotype was counted only a few times. The CDR3 loop reads CASSPASTGAFF. CDR3 DNA sequence: TGTGCCAGCAGCCCGGCGTCGACAGGGGCTTTCTTT. The chain is built from TRBV7-9 and TRBJ1-1; 7 bases are shared with TRBD1. The CDR3 is 12 amino acids. V lost 5 bases, J lost 11 bases, and 8 bases stayed unmatched. Germline V gives CDR1 SEHNR, CDR2 FQNEAQ (reference sequence).

This clonotype turned up a few times. V and J are TRBV5-4 and TRBJ2-2; no reliable D call. The CDR3 contains 15 residues. The germline V gene encodes CDR1 SGHNT and CDR2 YYREEE (reference sequence). Deletions cut 0 bases from V and 1 base from J, with 7 bases between. The CDR3 DNA reads as TGTGCCAGCAGCTTGGACCCTGGGAACACCGGGGAGCTGTTTTTT. Residues: CASSLDPGNTGELFF.

CDR3 amino acids: CASSLGRDSYNEQFF. DNA for the CDR3: TGTGCCAGCAGCTTAGGAAGGGACTCCTACAATGAGCAGTTCTTC. The chain employs TRBV11-2 and TRBJ2-1; no clear D. CDR1 SGHAT and CDR2 FQNNGV come from the germline V gene. The CDR3 contains 15 residues. V shed 1 base and J shed 0 bases, with 7 bases lying between them.

The J gene is TRBJ2-5, the V gene TRBV6-5, with D possibly TRBD2 on 6 matching bases. V was trimmed by 6 bases and J by 1 base, leaving 12 bases between them. The CDR3 consists of 14 residues. The germline V gene has CDR1 MNHEY and CDR2 SVGAGI. The CDR3 nucleotides are TGTGCCAGCAGAAGTAGGAGGGGCCAAGAGACCCAGTACTTC. Its translation: CASRSRRGQETQYF.

This clonotype came up a few times. V and J are TRBV4-3 and TRBJ2-5; 7 positions match TRBD2. This CDR3 comprises 16 residues. Trimming took 1 base from V and 6 from J; bases not matched to a gene: 11. Germline CDR1 and CDR2: LGHNA and YSLEER. The CDR3 spells CASSQALLGGRQTQYF. For the CDR3, the DNA is TGCGCCAGCAGCCAAGCCCTGTTGGGGGGGAGGCAGACCCAGTACTTC.

This chain links TRBV7-9 with TRBJ1-5; 9 nucleotides agree with TRBD1. The CDR3 is 14 amino acids. Germline V gene data show CDR1 as SEHNR and CDR2 as FQNEAQ (reference sequence). Losses at the gene ends were 4 bases for V and 6 bases for J; bases not matched to a gene: 4. CDR3 nucleotides: TGTGCCAGCAGCTGGACAGGGGACCGTCAGCCCCAGCATTTT. Amino acids: CASSWTGDRQPQHF.

The chain carries TRBV20-1 and TRBJ2-3; D is undetermined. The CDR3 loop spans 13 amino acids. Trimming removed 3 bases at V and 1 base at J, with 8 bases between. Germline CDR1 DFQATT, CDR2 SNEGSKA (reference sequence). CDR3 nucleotides: TGCAGTGCTAGGCCCCACGGCACAGATACGCAGTATTTT. This translates into CSARPHGTDTQYF.

This clonotype was seen ten or more times. The chain has TRBV29-1 and TRBJ1-2, with a weak D call TRBD1 (5 bases). Trimming removed 6 bases from V and 3 bases from J, with 11 bases in between. Germline values: CDR1 SQVTM, CDR2 ANQGSEA. There are 12 residues in the CDR3. CDR3 sequence reads: CSVATGDYGYTF. CDR3 nucleotide sequence: TGCAGCGTCGCTACAGGCGACTATGGCTACACCTTC.

V usage is TRBV2 and J usage is TRBJ2-6; D possibly corresponds to TRBD2 (5 bases). With 4 bases removed from V and 2 bases from J, the gap between germline ends came to 12 bases. Germline loops: CDR1 SNHLY, CDR2 FYNNEI. The CDR3 spans 16 residues. CDR3: CASSGSAGAGANVLTF. DNA for the CDR3: TGTGCCAGCAGTGGGAGTGCGGGTGCTGGGGCCAACGTCCTGACTTTC.

The V call is TRBV6-1, the J call TRBJ2-7; 9 nucleotides line up with TRBD2. The CDR3 has 14 amino acids. The germline gives CDR1 MNHNS, CDR2 SASEGT. V lost 4 bases, J lost 2 bases, and 3 bases stayed unmatched. The CDR3, as DNA: TGTGCCAGCAGTGTGGAGCGGGGGGCCTACGAGCAGTACTTC. Amino acid sequence: CASSVERGAYEQYF.

This clonotype was observed a few times. The chain uses TRBV6-5 and TRBJ1-1, with D maybe TRBD1 (5 bases). This CDR3 has 15 residues. Germline V CDR1 and CDR2: MNHEY, SVGAGI. Trimming took off 0 bases at V and 0 bases at J, with 8 bases between the two ends. CDR3: CASSYSGTMNTEAFF. CDR3 in DNA: TGTGCCAGCAGTTACTCAGGGACCATGAACACTGAAGCTTTCTTT.

The sample holds a few counts of this clonotype. For the CDR3, the DNA is TGCGCCAGCAGCCCTCGGTCGAGCTCCTACAATGAGCAGTTCTTC. Its translation: CASSPRSSSYNEQFF. V usage is TRBV5-1 and J usage is TRBJ2-1; unclear D gene. There are 15 residues in the CDR3. Trimming left V 4 bases short and J 0 bases short, with 11 bases between. Germline V gives CDR1 SGHRS, CDR2 YFSETQ.

This clonotype was seen repeatedly, ten times or more. V usage is TRBV20-1 and J usage is TRBJ1-5, with a weak D call TRBD1 (6 bases). The germline gives CDR1 DFQATT, CDR2 SNEGSKA (reference sequence). CDR3 length equals 15 residues. V lost 2 bases and J 8 bases, leaving 19 bases between the germline ends. CDR3 region: CSARTLGQSGKPQHF. The CDR3 DNA follows: TGCAGTGCTAGAACCCTAGGACAGTCTGGGAAGCCCCAGCATTTT.